Sequencing of this T cell receptor (beta chain) was carried out in a study of blood T cell repertoires in COVID-19. Study information: COVID-19 samples, acute and convalescent, were from the United States, Italy and Spain. Sources were T cells, B-cell-depleted T cells, or PBMCs; the material itself was cDNA or gDNA.

The CDR3 contains 14 residues. Germline V gene sequence: CDR1 MNHEY, CDR2 SVGAGI. V lost 6 bases to trimming and J lost 1 base, with 13 bases between them. The data were produced by immunoSEQ multiplex PCR, yet TCRdb's version contains in-frame clones alone and is incomplete. The data show roughly 330,000 clones, with around 92% seen just once and 6.4% held by the top ten. The V gene is TRBV6-5, the J gene TRBJ2-7; D perhaps matches TRBD1 (6 bases). The receptor comes from a man in his late teens or twenties who had recovered from COVID-19. The sample consisted of peripheral blood. As DNA, the CDR3 is TGTGCCAGCAGCGAGTCCGGGACATCCTACGAGCAGTACTTC. This translates into CASSESGTSYEQYF.